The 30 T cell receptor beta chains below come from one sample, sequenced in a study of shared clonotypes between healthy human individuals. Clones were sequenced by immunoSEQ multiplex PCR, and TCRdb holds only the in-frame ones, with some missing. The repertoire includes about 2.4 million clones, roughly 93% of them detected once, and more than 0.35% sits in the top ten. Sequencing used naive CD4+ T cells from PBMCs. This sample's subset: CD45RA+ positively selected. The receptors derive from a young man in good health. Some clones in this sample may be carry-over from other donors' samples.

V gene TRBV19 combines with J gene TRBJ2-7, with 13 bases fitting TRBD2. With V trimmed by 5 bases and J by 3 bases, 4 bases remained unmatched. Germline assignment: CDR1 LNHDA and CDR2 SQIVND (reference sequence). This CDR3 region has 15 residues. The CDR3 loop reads CASSSTSGRFYEQYF. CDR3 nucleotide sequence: TGTGCCAGTAGTTCGACTAGCGGGAGGTTCTACGAGCAGTACTTC.

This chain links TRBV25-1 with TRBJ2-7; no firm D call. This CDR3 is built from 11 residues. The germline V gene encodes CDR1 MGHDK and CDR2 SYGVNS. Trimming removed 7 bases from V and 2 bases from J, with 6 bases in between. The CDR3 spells CASTRPYEQYF. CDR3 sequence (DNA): TGTGCCAGCACCAGACCCTACGAGCAGTACTTC.

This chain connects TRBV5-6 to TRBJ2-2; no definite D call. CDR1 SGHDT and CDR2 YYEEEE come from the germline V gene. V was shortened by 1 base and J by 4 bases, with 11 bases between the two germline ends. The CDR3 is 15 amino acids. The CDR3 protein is CASSLPGQPTGELFF. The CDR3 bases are TGTGCCAGCAGCTTGCCGGGCCAGCCCACCGGGGAGCTGTTTTTT. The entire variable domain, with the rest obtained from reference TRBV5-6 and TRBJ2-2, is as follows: DAGVTQSPTHLIKTRGQQVTLRCSPKSGHDTVSWYQQALGQGPQFIFQYYEEEERQRGNFPDRFSGHQFPNYSSELNVNALLLGDSALYLCASSLPGQPTGELFFGEGSRLTVL.

As DNA, the CDR3 is TGTGCCAGCAGCAAATGGGGCGGACCTAGCACAGATACGCAGTATTTT. Translating gives CASSKWGGPSTDTQYF. The chain is built from TRBV7-9 and TRBJ2-3; TRBD1 is a possible D gene (5 bases). Germline values: CDR1 SEHNR, CDR2 FQNEAQ (reference sequence). The CDR3 covers 16 residues. The V end lost 5 bases, the J end lost 0 bases, and 15 bases lay between the germline ends. Full variable domain (outside the CDR3, taken from reference TRBV7-9 and TRBJ2-3): DTGVSQNPRHKITKRGQNVTFRCDPISEHNRLYWYRQTLGQGPEFLTYFQNEAQLEKSRLLSDRFSAERPKGSFSTLEIQRTEQGDSAMYLCASSKWGGPSTDTQYFGPGTRLTVL.

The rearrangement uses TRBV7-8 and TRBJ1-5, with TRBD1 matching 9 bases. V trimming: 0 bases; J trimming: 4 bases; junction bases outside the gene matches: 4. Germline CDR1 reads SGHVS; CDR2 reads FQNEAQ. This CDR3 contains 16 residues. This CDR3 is CASSLALGTGNQPQHF. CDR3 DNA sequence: TGTGCCAGCAGCTTAGCGCTAGGGACAGGGAATCAGCCCCAGCATTTT.

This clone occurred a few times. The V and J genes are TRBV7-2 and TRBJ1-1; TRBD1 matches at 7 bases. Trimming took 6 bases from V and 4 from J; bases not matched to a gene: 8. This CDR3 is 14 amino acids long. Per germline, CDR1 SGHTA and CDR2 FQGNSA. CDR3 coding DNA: TGTGCCAGCAGGGTGGGACAGTTGAGCACTGAAGCTTTCTTT. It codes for CASRVGQLSTEAFF.

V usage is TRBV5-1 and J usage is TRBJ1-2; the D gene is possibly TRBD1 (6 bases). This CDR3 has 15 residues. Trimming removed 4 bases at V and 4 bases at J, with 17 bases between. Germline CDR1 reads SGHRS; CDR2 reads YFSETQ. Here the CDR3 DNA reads TGCGCCAGCAGCACGGTCGGGGGCGCGGGCTATGGCTACACCTTC. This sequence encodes CASSTVGGAGYGYTF.

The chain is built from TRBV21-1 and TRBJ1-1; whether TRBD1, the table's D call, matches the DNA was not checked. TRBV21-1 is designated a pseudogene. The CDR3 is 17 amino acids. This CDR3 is CASSKGRRGYRNTEAFF. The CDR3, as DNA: TGTGCCAGCAGCAAAGGGCGCAGGGGTTACAGGAACACTGAAGCTTTCTTT.

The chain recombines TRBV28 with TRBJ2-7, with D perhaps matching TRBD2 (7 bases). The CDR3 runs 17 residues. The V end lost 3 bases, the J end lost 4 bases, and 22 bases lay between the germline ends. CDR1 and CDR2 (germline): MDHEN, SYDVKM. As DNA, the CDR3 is TGTGCCAGCAGTTTCGTCTTGGGGAGGGGGAGTCTGTACGAGCAGTACTTC. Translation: CASSFVLGRGSLYEQYF.

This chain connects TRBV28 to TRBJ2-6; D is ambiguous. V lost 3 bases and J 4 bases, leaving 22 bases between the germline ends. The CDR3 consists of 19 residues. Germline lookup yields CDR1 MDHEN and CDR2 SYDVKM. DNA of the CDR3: TGTGCCAGCAGTTTTGCGGACCCTCCTGATACTCTGGGGGCCAACGTCCTGACTTTC. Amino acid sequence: CASSFADPPDTLGANVLTF.

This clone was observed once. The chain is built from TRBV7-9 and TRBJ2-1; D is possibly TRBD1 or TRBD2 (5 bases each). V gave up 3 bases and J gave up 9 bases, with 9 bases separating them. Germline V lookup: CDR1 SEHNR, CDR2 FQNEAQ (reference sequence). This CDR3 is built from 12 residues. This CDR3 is CASSLWGSEQFF. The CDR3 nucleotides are TGTGCCAGCAGCTTGTGGGGGAGTGAGCAGTTCTTC.

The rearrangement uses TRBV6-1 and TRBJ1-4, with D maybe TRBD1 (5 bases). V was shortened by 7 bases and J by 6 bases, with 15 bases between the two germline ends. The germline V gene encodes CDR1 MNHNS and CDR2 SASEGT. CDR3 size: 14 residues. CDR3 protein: CASTRDPKYEKLFF. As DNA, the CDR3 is TGTGCCAGCACCCGGGACCCGAAATATGAAAAACTGTTTTTT.

The CDR3: CAWSRGLAVNTGELFF. CDR3 coding DNA: TGTGCCTGGAGTAGGGGGCTAGCGGTGAACACCGGGGAGCTGTTTTTT. V gene TRBV30 combines with J gene TRBJ2-2; TRBD1 or TRBD2 may be the D gene (7 bases each). The V gene lost 2 bases and the J gene lost 1 base, with 14 bases spanning the gap. CDR3 length equals 16 residues. Germline V gene lookup returns CDR1 GTSNPN and CDR2 SVGIG (reference sequence).

CDR3 DNA: TGTGCCAGCAGCCTAAGCCGGGGCTGGACCGGGGAGCTGTTTTTT. Amino acid sequence: CASSLSRGWTGELFF. The V call is TRBV11-2, the J call TRBJ2-2; D could derive from TRBD1 or TRBD2 (5 bases each). The CDR3 spans 15 residues. V lost 5 bases and J lost 5, with 15 bases in between. CDR1 SGHAT and CDR2 FQNNGV come from the germline V gene.

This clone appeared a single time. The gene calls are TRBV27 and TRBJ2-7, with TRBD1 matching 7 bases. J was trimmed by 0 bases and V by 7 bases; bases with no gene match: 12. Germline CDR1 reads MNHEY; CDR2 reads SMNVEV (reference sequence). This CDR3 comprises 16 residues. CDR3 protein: CASTTKLRDSSYEQYF. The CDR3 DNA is TGTGCCAGCACCACGAAACTCCGGGACAGCTCCTACGAGCAGTACTTC.

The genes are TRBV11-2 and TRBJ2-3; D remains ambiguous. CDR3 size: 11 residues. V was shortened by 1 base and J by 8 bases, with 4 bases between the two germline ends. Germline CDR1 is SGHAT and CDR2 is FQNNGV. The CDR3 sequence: CASSLGATQYF. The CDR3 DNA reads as TGTGCCAGCAGCTTAGGTGCTACGCAGTATTTT.

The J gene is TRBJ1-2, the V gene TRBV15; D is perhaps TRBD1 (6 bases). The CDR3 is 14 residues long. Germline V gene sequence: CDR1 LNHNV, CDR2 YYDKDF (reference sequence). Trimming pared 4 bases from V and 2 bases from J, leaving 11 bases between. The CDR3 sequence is CATSIPDRNYGYTF. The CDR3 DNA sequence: TGTGCCACCAGCATCCCCGACAGGAACTATGGCTACACCTTC.

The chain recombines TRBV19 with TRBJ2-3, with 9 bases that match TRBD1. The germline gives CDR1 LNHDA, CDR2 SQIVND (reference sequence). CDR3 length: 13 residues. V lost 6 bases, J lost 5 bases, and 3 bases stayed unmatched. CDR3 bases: TGTGCCAGTAGGAGACAGGGGGAAGATACGCAGTATTTT. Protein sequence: CASRRQGEDTQYF.

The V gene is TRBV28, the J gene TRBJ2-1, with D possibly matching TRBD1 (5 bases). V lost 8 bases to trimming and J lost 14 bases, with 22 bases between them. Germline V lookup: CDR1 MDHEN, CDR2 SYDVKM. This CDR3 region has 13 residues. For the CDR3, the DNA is TGTGCCAGCTTACGATCCCCTCAGGGAAGCGAGTTCTTC. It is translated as CASLRSPQGSEFF.

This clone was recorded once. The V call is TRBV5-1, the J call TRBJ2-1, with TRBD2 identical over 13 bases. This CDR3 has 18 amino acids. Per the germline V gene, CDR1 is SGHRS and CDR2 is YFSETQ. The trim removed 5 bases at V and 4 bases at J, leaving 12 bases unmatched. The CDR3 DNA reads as TGCGCCAGCAGTTCTAGACGACTAGCGGGAGGTCCTTACAATGAGCAGTTCTTC. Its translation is CASSSRRLAGGPYNEQFF.

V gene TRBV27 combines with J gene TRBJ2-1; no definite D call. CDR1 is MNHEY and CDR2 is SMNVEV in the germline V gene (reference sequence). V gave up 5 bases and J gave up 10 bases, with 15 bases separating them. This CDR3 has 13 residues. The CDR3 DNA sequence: TGTGCCAGCAGTCCTATTCCTAGAAAAGAGCAGTTCTTC. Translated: CASSPIPRKEQFF.

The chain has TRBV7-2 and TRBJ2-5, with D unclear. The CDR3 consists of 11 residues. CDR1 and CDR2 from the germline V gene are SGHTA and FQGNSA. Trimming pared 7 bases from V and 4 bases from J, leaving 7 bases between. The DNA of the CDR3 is TGTGCCAGCATGGTAGTAGAGACCCAGTACTTC. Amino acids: CASMVVETQYF.

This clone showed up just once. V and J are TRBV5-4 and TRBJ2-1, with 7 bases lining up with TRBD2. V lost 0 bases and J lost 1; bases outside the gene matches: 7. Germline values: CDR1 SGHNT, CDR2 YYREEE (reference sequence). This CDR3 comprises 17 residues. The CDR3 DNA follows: TGTGCCAGCAGCTTGGACCCCCTAGCGGTTTCCTACAATGAGCAGTTCTTC. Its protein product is CASSLDPLAVSYNEQFF.

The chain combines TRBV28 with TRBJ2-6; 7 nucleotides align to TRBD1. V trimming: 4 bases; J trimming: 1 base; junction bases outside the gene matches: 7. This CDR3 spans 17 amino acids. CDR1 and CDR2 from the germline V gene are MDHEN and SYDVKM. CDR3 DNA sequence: TGTGCCAGCAGTTCGGGACAGCTGCCTTCTGGGGCCAACGTCCTGACTTTC. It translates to CASSSGQLPSGANVLTF.

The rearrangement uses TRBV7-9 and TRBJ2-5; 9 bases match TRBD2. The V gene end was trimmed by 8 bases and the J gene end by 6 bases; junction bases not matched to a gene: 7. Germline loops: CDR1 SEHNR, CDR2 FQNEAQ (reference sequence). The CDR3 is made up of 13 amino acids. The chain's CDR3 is CASSRGGLQTQYF. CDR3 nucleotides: TGTGCCAGCTCGCGGGGGGGACTCCAGACCCAGTACTTC.

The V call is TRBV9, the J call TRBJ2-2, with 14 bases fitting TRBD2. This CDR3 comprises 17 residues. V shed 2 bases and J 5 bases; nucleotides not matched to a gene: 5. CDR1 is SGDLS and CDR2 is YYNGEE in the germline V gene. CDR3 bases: TGTGCCAGCAGCGTGACTAGCGGGAGGGCGGAGACCGGGGAGCTGTTTTTT. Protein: CASSVTSGRAETGELFF. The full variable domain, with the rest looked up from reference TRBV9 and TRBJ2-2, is DSGVTQTPKHLITATGQRVTLRCSPRSGDLSVYWYQQSLDQGLQFLIQYYNGEERAKGNILERFSAQQFPDLHSELNLSSLELGDSALYFCASSVTSGRAETGELFFGEGSRLTVL.

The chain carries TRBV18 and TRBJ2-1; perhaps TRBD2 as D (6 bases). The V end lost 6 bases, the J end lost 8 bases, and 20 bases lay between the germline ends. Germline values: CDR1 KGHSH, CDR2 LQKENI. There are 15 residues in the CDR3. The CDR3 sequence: CASSLMGEVGDEQFF. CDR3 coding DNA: TGTGCCAGCTCCTTAATGGGGGAGGTTGGCGATGAGCAGTTCTTC.

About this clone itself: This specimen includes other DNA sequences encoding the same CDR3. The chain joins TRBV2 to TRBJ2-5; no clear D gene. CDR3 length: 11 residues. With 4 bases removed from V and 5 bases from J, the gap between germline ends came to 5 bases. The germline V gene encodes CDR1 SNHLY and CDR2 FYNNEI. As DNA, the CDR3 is TGTGCCAGCAGTGTGGCGGAGACCCAGTACTTC. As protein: CASSVAETQYF.

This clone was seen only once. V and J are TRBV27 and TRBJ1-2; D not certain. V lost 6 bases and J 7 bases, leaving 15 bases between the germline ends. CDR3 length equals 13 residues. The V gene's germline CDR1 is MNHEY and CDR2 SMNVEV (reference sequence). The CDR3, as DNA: TGTGCCAGCAGGAGCGGGGTACTTGGTGGCTACACCTTC. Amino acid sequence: CASRSGVLGGYTF.

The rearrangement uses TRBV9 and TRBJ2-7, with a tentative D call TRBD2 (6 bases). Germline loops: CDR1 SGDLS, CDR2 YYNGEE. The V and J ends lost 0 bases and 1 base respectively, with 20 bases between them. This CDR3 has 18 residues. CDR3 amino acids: CASSVGFHYGAGSYEQYF. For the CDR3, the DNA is TGTGCCAGCAGCGTAGGTTTCCACTACGGGGCGGGATCCTACGAGCAGTACTTC.